Below, 3 T cell receptor beta chains from the same sample are listed, as sequenced in a study of T cells after yellow fever vaccination. TCRdb reprocessed the 5' RACE reads with MiXCR, giving one entry per CDR3 protein. The table includes around 350,000 distinct CDR3 sequences, 6.2% detected once. Sequenced here: PBMCs, sampled 5 days after the yellow fever booster vaccination. The origin of the receptors is a man aged 25 to 40 who received the YFV17D yellow fever vaccine.

The V gene is TRBV7-2, the J gene TRBJ2-4, with a weak D call TRBD2 (6 bases). The CDR3 spans 13 residues. V lost 3 bases and J 6 bases, leaving 9 bases between the germline ends. Germline V gene data show CDR1 as SGHTA and CDR2 as FQGNSA. The CDR3 loop reads CASSFELANIQYF. CDR3 nucleotide sequence: TGTGCCAGCAGCTTCGAACTAGCAAACATTCAGTACTTC.

In this sample, this clonotype turned up many times. The chain combines TRBV7-9 with TRBJ2-7, with D perhaps being TRBD1 or TRBD2 (6 bases each). This CDR3 is built from 15 residues. CDR1 is SEHNR and CDR2 is FQNEAQ in the germline V gene (reference sequence). Trimming took 1 base from V and 4 from J, leaving 14 bases between them. The CDR3 is CASSLERLGGYEQYF. CDR3 bases: TGTGCCAGCAGCTTAGAGCGGTTAGGGGGGTACGAGCAGTACTTC.

This clonotype was recorded at least ten times. The V call is TRBV5-1, the J call TRBJ2-7; tentatively, D is TRBD1 (6 bases). The germline V gene encodes CDR1 SGHRS and CDR2 YFSETQ. The CDR3 runs 13 residues. V was trimmed by 2 bases and J by 6 bases, leaving 12 bases between them. The CDR3 DNA reads as TGCGCCAGCAGCTTTCCAGGGGAATCCGAGCAGTACTTC. It translates to CASSFPGESEQYF. The full variable domain, in which reference TRBV5-1 and TRBJ2-7 provide the parts outside the CDR3, is KAGVTQTPRYLIKTRGQQVTLSCSPISGHRSVSWYQQTPGQGLQFLFEYFSETQRNKGNFPGRFSGRQFSNSRSEMNVSTLELGDSALYLCASSFPGESEQYFGPGTRLTVT.